This TCR beta chain emerged from a study of human T cells and chemical hapten exposure. Study-level information: Small pooled library volume differences chiefly drove per-sample TCR yield variation. Study-wide points: Positively correlated with patch test score were the counts of PT1 expanded TCRs.

This clonotype came up many times. Its antigen is still unknown. Time point indicated: patch test 1, 2 weeks after DPC sensitization. The treatment is: therapeutic diphenylcyclopropenone sensitization with weekly scalp DPC. Germline values: CDR1 SGHTS, CDR2 YDEGEE. CDR3 length equals 16 residues. The ends were cut back, 4 bases at V and 4 bases at J, with 15 bases in the middle. Each CDR3 protein is one row after TCRdb ran MiXCR on the RACE reads. The sample carries about 340,000 distinct CDR3 sequences, roughly 6.9% recorded once. The sequence derives from a woman aged 18-30 years with alopecia areata. Some clones in this sample may be carry-over from other donors' samples. Specimen: whole blood, collected in connection with sensitization to the hapten diphenylcyclopropenone (DPC). The chain joins TRBV5-8 to TRBJ2-6; D may be TRBD1 (5 bases). CDR3 nucleotides: TGTGCCAGCAGCGGATTTTGGGGCGGCGGGGCCAACGTCCTGACTTTC. Amino acid sequence: CASSGFWGGGANVLTF.